Below, 31 T cell receptor beta chains from the same sample are listed, as sequenced in a study of cytomegalovirus exposure and HLA in healthy donors. Sequencing was performed with immunoSEQ multiplex PCR; in TCRdb, only in-frame clones are kept and a portion is missing. Altogether about 76,000 clones are present, 94% being singletons, with the ten largest covering around 0.65%. The source material was PBMCs. The receptors stem from a woman younger than 35 in good health and CMV-seronegative.

This chain uses TRBV30 with TRBJ1-5; 8 bases map to TRBD1. With V trimmed by 2 bases and J by 7 bases, 4 bases remained unmatched. CDR1 and CDR2 (germline): GTSNPN, SVGIG (reference sequence). The CDR3 has 13 amino acids. The CDR3 DNA is TGTGCCTGGAGTACAGGGGGGAACCAGCCCCAGCATTTT. Its translation is CAWSTGGNQPQHF.

This rearrangement joins TRBV5-4 to TRBJ2-2; 12 nucleotides line up with TRBD2. The junction had 6 bases not matched to a gene; V was cut back by 5 bases and J by 4 bases. The CDR3 runs 16 residues. Germline V gives CDR1 SGHNT, CDR2 YYREEE (reference sequence). This CDR3 is CASRRTSGAGTGELFF. The CDR3 DNA reads as TGTGCCAGCAGGCGGACTAGCGGGGCTGGCACCGGGGAGCTGTTTTTT.

The gene calls are TRBV7-2 and TRBJ2-5, with 10 bases aligning to TRBD1. V dropped 6 bases and J dropped 3; count of bases not matched to a gene: 10. The CDR3 totals 16 residues. CDR1 is SGHTA, CDR2 FQGNSA, per germline. This chain's CDR3 is CASSWTGGLTKETQYF. The CDR3 nucleotides read TGTGCCAGCAGTTGGACAGGGGGTTTGACCAAAGAGACCCAGTACTTC.

This clone was counted a single time. V and J are TRBV27 and TRBJ1-2, with D tentatively TRBD1 (6 bases). Trimming stripped 6 bases from V and 7 bases from J, with 15 bases between. This CDR3 has 13 amino acids. Germline loops: CDR1 MNHEY, CDR2 SMNVEV (reference sequence). CDR3 sequence (DNA): TGTGCCAGCAGGCCGGCAGGGGTATCTGGCTACACCTTC. Residues: CASRPAGVSGYTF.

The V call is TRBV19, the J call TRBJ2-2; D is perhaps TRBD2 (5 bases). Germline V gives CDR1 LNHDA, CDR2 SQIVND (reference sequence). V was clipped by 6 bases and J by 3 bases, with 17 bases between them. The CDR3 contains 16 residues. In nucleotides, the CDR3 is TGTGCCAGTAGAAACGAACTAGTTAGGGACACCGGGGAGCTGTTTTTT. Translation gives CASRNELVRDTGELFF.

The chain employs TRBV6-4 and TRBJ2-3; no definite D call. The germline V and J ends were trimmed by 3 bases and 5 bases, with 9 bases remaining between them. Germline CDR1 and CDR2: MRHNA and SNTAGT. This CDR3 is built from 13 residues. The CDR3 loop reads CASSDNYRDTQYF. CDR3 coding DNA: TGTGCCAGCAGTGATAACTATCGAGATACGCAGTATTTT.

As to this clone: Additional DNA sequences in this sample encode the identical CDR3. The gene calls are TRBV5-1 and TRBJ1-3, with D uncertain. V lost 0 bases and J lost 0, with 7 bases in between. This CDR3 contains 15 residues. Germline V lookup: CDR1 SGHRS, CDR2 YFSETQ. For the CDR3, the DNA is TGCGCCAGCAGCTTGGACGGTAGCTCTGGAAACACCATATATTTT. Protein: CASSLDGSSGNTIYF.

The chain has TRBV7-8 and TRBJ1-3, with TRBD1 matching 8 bases. With 2 bases clipped from V and 0 bases from J, the junction kept 9 bases outside the gene matches. The CDR3 has 18 amino acids. The V gene's germline CDR1 is SGHVS and CDR2 FQNEAQ. CDR3 protein: CASSLFMTGENSGNTIYF. The CDR3 nucleotides are TGTGCCAGCAGCTTATTCATGACAGGGGAGAACTCTGGAAACACCATATATTTT.

The chain has TRBV5-8 and TRBJ2-1; D not resolved. Germline loops: CDR1 SGHTS, CDR2 YDEGEE. Trimming pared 1 base from V and 0 bases from J, leaving 8 bases between. The CDR3 is 15 amino acids. In DNA form, the CDR3 reads TGTGCCAGCAGCTTGTGGCGGTCCTCCTACAATGAGCAGTTCTTC. This encodes CASSLWRSSYNEQFF.

This clone is a singleton in its sample. Written as DNA, the CDR3 is TGTGCCAGCACCACAATGGGGGGAGGCTACACCTTC. Protein sequence: CASTTMGGGYTF. The chain combines TRBV28 with TRBJ1-2, with a tentative D call TRBD1 (5 bases). The CDR3 runs 12 residues. The germline V gene has CDR1 MDHEN and CDR2 SYDVKM. V lost 7 bases, J lost 8 bases, and 14 bases lay in between.

This rearrangement joins TRBV4-1 to TRBJ2-3, with 12 bases aligning to TRBD2. Unmatched junction bases numbered 6, after V lost 2 bases and J lost 3 bases. CDR1 and CDR2 (germline): MGHRA, YSYEKL. The CDR3 totals 17 residues. The CDR3 DNA is TGCGCCAGCAGCCAAACCCGACTAGCGGGGGAAACAGATACGCAGTATTTT. Its protein product is CASSQTRLAGETDTQYF.

This clone was picked up one time. The chain has TRBV2 and TRBJ1-5; D remains unclear. Germline CDR1 is SNHLY and CDR2 is FYNNEI. V lost 1 base and J lost 1, with 5 bases in between. The CDR3 consists of 14 residues. CDR3 in DNA: TGTGCCAGCAGTGAAGGGAGGAGCAATCAGCCCCAGCATTTT. Translation: CASSEGRSNQPQHF.

V and J are TRBV18 and TRBJ2-1; D ambiguous. V was clipped by 0 bases and J by 5 bases, with 14 bases between them. Germline CDR1 is KGHSH and CDR2 is LQKENI. The CDR3 covers 16 residues. CDR3 nucleotides: TGTGCCAGCTCACCACCGTCGAGTGGTACTAACAATGAGCAGTTCTTC. Translation: CASSPPSSGTNNEQFF. Full variable domain (remainder filled in from reference TRBV18 and TRBJ2-1): NAGVMQNPRHLVRRRGQEARLRCSPMKGHSHVYWYRQLPEEGLKFMVYLQKENIIDESGMPKERFSAEFPKEGPSILRIQQVVRGDSAAYFCASSPPSSGTNNEQFFGPGTRLTVL.

This clone showed up just a few times. The chain is built from TRBV10-3 and TRBJ1-2, with 8 bases fitting TRBD1. Germline CDR1 is ENHRY and CDR2 is SYGVKD. The V and J ends lost 6 bases and 5 bases, in that order; junction bases with no gene match: 5. The CDR3 totals 13 residues. The CDR3 bases are TGTGCCATCAGACAGACAGGGGAGTATGGCTACACCTTC. This encodes CAIRQTGEYGYTF.

This chain uses TRBV7-8 with TRBJ2-7; D possibly corresponds to TRBD2 (7 bases). V was clipped by 0 bases and J by 5 bases, with 17 bases between them. The length of the CDR3 is 16 residues. CDR1 SGHVS and CDR2 FQNEAQ come from the germline V gene. For the CDR3, the DNA is TGTGCCAGCAGCTTAGCCTCTCGCGGGGGCATCGACGAGCAGTACTTC. Its protein product is CASSLASRGGIDEQYF.

The rearrangement links TRBV6-5 to TRBJ1-1; D unresolved. The V gene lost 4 bases and the J gene lost 1 base, with 7 bases spanning the gap. The CDR3 extends over 13 amino acids. Germline V gene data show CDR1 as MNHEY and CDR2 as SVGAGI. For the CDR3, the DNA is TGTGCCAGCAGTTCACAGAGGAACACTGAAGCTTTCTTT. Its protein product is CASSSQRNTEAFF.

A note on this clone: An end of the junction does not agree with germline; a read error may underlie this. The CDR3 loop is CASREAGGQYF. In nucleotides, the CDR3 is TGTGCCAGCAGAGAAGCCGGGGGACAGTATTTT. The chain combines TRBV2 with TRBJ2-3; the D gene is possibly TRBD2 (6 bases). CDR1 and CDR2 (germline): SNHLY, FYNNEI. The CDR3 totals 11 residues.

The V gene is TRBV7-8, the J gene TRBJ2-5; 14 positions agree with TRBD2. The CDR3 runs 18 residues. J gave up 4 bases and V 3 bases, and 10 bases lay outside the gene matches. Germline V gene data show CDR1 as SGHVS and CDR2 as FQNEAQ. This CDR3 is CASSLRLAGGQGGETQYF. The CDR3 region has the DNA TGTGCCAGCAGCTTGAGACTAGCGGGGGGGCAGGGTGGAGAGACCCAGTACTTC.

V gene TRBV27 combines with J gene TRBJ2-2, with D perhaps matching TRBD2 (6 bases). CDR1 and CDR2 (germline): MNHEY, SMNVEV (reference sequence). The CDR3 is made up of 13 amino acids. Trimming cost V 7 bases and J 0 bases, with 6 bases left between them. This CDR3 is CASTGANTGELFF. The CDR3 DNA reads TGTGCCAGCACGGGGGCGAACACCGGGGAGCTGTTTTTT.

V usage is TRBV5-5 and J usage is TRBJ2-7, with 7 nucleotides matching TRBD2. CDR1 and CDR2 (germline): SGHKS, YYEKEE (reference sequence). The J segment lost 3 bases and the V segment lost 2 bases, leaving 5 bases of the junction unmatched. The CDR3 runs 14 residues. This CDR3 reads CASSLSGTNYEQYF. Here the CDR3 DNA reads TGTGCCAGCAGCTTAAGCGGGACCAACTACGAGCAGTACTTC. Drawing the rest from reference TRBV5-5 and TRBJ2-7, the complete variable domain is DAGVTQSPTHLIKTRGQQVTLRCSPISGHKSVSWYQQVLGQGPQFIFQYYEKEERGRGNFPDRFSARQFPNYSSELNVNALLLGDSALYLCASSLSGTNYEQYFGPGTRLTVT.

The chain carries TRBV9 and TRBJ1-3; TRBD1 matches 8 bases. CDR1 is SGDLS, CDR2 YYNGEE, per germline. The CDR3 has 15 residues. Trimming cost V 4 bases and J 4 bases; bases outside gene matches: 7. CDR3 loop: CASSPTGGEGNTIYF. The CDR3 nucleotides are TGTGCCAGCAGCCCAACAGGGGGTGAAGGAAACACCATATATTTT.

This chain links TRBV27 with TRBJ2-1; 9 nucleotides agree with TRBD2. Germline-derived CDR1 and CDR2 are MNHEY and SMNVEV (reference sequence). The CDR3 length is 14 residues. V lost 4 bases and J lost 4; bases outside the gene matches: 2. The CDR3 coding sequence is TGTGCCAGCAGTTGGCTAGCGGGATACAATGAGCAGTTCTTC. Protein: CASSWLAGYNEQFF.

This rearrangement joins TRBV5-5 to TRBJ1-6; the match to TRBD1 covers 7 bases. Germline V gives CDR1 SGHKS, CDR2 YYEKEE (reference sequence). This CDR3 has 15 residues. V trimming: 4 bases; J trimming: 10 bases; junction bases outside the gene matches: 11. Here the CDR3 DNA reads TGTGCCAGCAGCGGGTTCGGGCAGGGGGTATCACCCCTCCACTTT. The encoded protein is CASSGFGQGVSPLHF. Variable domain in full (rest from reference TRBV5-5 and TRBJ1-6): DAGVTQSPTHLIKTRGQQVTLRCSPISGHKSVSWYQQVLGQGPQFIFQYYEKEERGRGNFPDRFSARQFPNYSSELNVNALLLGDSALYLCASSGFGQGVSPLHFGNGTRLTVT.

The V and J genes are TRBV7-9 and TRBJ1-1; D gene ambiguous. This CDR3 contains 14 residues. Trimming cost V 3 bases and J 0 bases, with 8 bases left between them. The germline V gene encodes CDR1 SEHNR and CDR2 FQNEAQ (reference sequence). As DNA, the CDR3 is TGTGCCAGCAGCTTTCCAGAAATGAACACTGAAGCTTTCTTT. Residues: CASSFPEMNTEAFF.

V is TRBV19 and J is TRBJ1-6; the D is unclear. The germline gives CDR1 LNHDA, CDR2 SQIVND (reference sequence). The CDR3 contains 14 residues. Trimming took 6 bases from V and 5 from J, leaving 11 bases between them. In DNA form, the CDR3 reads TGTGCCAGTAGCCTAAATATCAATAATTCACCCCTCCACTTT. Its protein product is CASSLNINNSPLHF.

This chain uses TRBV27 with TRBJ2-2; 7 nucleotides line up with TRBD1. This CDR3 spans 15 amino acids. The trim removed 2 bases at V and 7 bases at J, leaving 7 bases unmatched. Germline CDR1 reads MNHEY; CDR2 reads SMNVEV (reference sequence). The CDR3 DNA reads as TGTGCCAGCAGTTTAGTAAGGGGGCCGGGCGGGGAGCTGTTTTTT. Encoded protein: CASSLVRGPGGELFF.

The rearrangement joins TRBV4-1 to TRBJ1-3; possible D gene TRBD1, 6 bases. This CDR3 contains 17 residues. V lost 2 bases and J 2 bases, leaving 16 bases between the germline ends. The V gene's germline CDR1 is MGHRA and CDR2 YSYEKL. The CDR3 region is CASSQPTRGGAGNTIYF. The CDR3 bases are TGCGCCAGCAGCCAACCGACGAGGGGGGGGGCTGGAAACACCATATATTTT.

The J gene is TRBJ2-6, the V gene TRBV29-1; possible D gene TRBD1, 5 bases. The CDR3 is 18 residues long. Germline V CDR1 and CDR2: SQVTM, ANQGSEA. Trimming stripped 4 bases from V and 2 bases from J, with 21 bases between. CDR3 in DNA: TGCAGCGTTGCCGGGTTCCAAAACCACAGGACTGGGGCCAACGTCCTGACTTTC. This gives the protein CSVAGFQNHRTGANVLTF. Full variable domain (remainder filled in from reference TRBV29-1 and TRBJ2-6): SAVISQKPSRDICQRGTSLTIQCQVDSQVTMMFWYRQQPGQSLTLIATANQGSEATYESGFVIDKFPISRPNLTFSTLTVSNMSPEDSSIYLCSVAGFQNHRTGANVLTFGAGSRLTVL.

The V call is TRBV6-5, the J call TRBJ2-7; the D gene is possibly TRBD2 (6 bases). CDR3 length: 14 amino acids. Germline CDR1 and CDR2: MNHEY and SVGAGI. Trimming stripped 4 bases from V and 1 base from J, with 11 bases between. CDR3 sequence reads: CASSSSGGSYEQYF. In nucleotides, the CDR3 is TGTGCCAGCAGTTCGTCCGGGGGATCCTACGAGCAGTACTTC.

The chain couples TRBV19 to TRBJ1-5; the match to TRBD1 covers 12 bases. The J segment lost 7 bases and the V segment lost 4 bases, leaving 11 bases of the junction unmatched. CDR3 length equals 17 residues. The germline V gene encodes CDR1 LNHDA and CDR2 SQIVND (reference sequence). The CDR3 loop is CASSNGPGQGATQPQHF. In DNA form, the CDR3 reads TGTGCCAGTAGTAATGGACCGGGACAGGGGGCTACGCAGCCCCAGCATTTT.

This chain joins TRBV6-5 and TRBJ1-4; 8 positions agree with TRBD1. CDR3 size: 14 residues. Germline CDR1 and CDR2: MNHEY and SVGAGI. The ends lost 6 bases at V and 8 bases at J; junction bases unmatched: 8. The DNA of the CDR3 is TGTGCCAGCAGGACACAGGGGGGACTAGAAAAACTGTTTTTT. Translated, it gives CASRTQGGLEKLFF.